This passage covers 25 T cell receptor beta chains from one sample sequenced in a study of blood T cell repertoires in COVID-19. TCRdb keeps only in-frame clones here, not all; method: immunoSEQ multiplex PCR. The sample has a few hundred thousand clones; roughly 85% are singletons. Sequencing used peripheral blood. The receptors were gathered from a woman in her thirties with active or convalescent COVID-19.

The chain employs TRBV5-4 and TRBJ2-7, with D possibly TRBD1 on 6 matching bases. The CDR3 spans 14 residues. V lost 5 bases and J lost 3, with 15 bases in between. CDR1 SGHNT and CDR2 YYREEE come from the germline V gene (reference sequence). The CDR3 spells CASSTPGVGYEQYF. CDR3 DNA: TGTGCCAGCAGTACTCCAGGGGTCGGCTACGAGCAGTACTTC.

J is TRBJ1-1 and V is TRBV18, with D uncertain. The CDR3 sequence is 13 residues long. V lost 2 bases, J lost 5 bases, and 9 bases lay in between. The germline V gene has CDR1 KGHSH and CDR2 LQKENI. The DNA for the CDR3 is TGTGCCAGCTCACCAGACGGGGTGACTGAAGCTTTCTTT. This encodes CASSPDGVTEAFF.

The V call is TRBV7-2, the J call TRBJ1-3; D is unclear. The CDR3 spans 16 residues. Trimming pared 0 bases from V and 0 bases from J, leaving 9 bases between. Germline CDR1 SGHTA, CDR2 FQGNSA. CDR3 coding DNA: TGTGCCAGCAGCTTAGCGCAGGTTACCTCTGGAAACACCATATATTTT. This sequence encodes CASSLAQVTSGNTIYF.

The chain employs TRBV2 and TRBJ1-2; unclear D gene. Germline CDR1 is SNHLY and CDR2 is FYNNEI. The V and J ends lost 1 base and 2 bases respectively, with 11 bases between them. There are 15 residues in the CDR3. The CDR3 loop reads CASSEGSFGNYGYTF. The CDR3 nucleotides are TGTGCCAGCAGTGAAGGGAGCTTCGGGAACTATGGCTACACCTTC.

The rearrangement uses TRBV30 and TRBJ1-5, with a weak D call TRBD1 (5 bases). The germline V and J ends were trimmed by 0 bases and 10 bases, with 16 bases remaining between them. There are 14 residues in the CDR3. Germline loops: CDR1 GTSNPN, CDR2 SVGIG (reference sequence). CDR3 sequence: CAWSVRGNWKPQHF. The CDR3, as DNA: TGTGCCTGGAGTGTTCGGGGGAATTGGAAACCCCAGCATTTT.

V and J are TRBV5-1 and TRBJ2-3; TRBD1 matches 7 bases. Germline CDR1 and CDR2: SGHRS and YFSETQ. Trimming took 3 bases from V and 1 from J; bases not matched to a gene: 8. CDR3 length equals 16 residues. The CDR3 here is CASSSENDRGTDTQYF. The CDR3 nucleotides read TGCGCCAGCAGCTCGGAAAACGACAGGGGCACAGATACGCAGTATTTT.

The rearrangement links TRBV10-3 to TRBJ2-3; 12 bases align to TRBD2. From germline, CDR1 is ENHRY and CDR2 SYGVKD. V lost 5 bases, J lost 0 bases, and 9 bases stayed unmatched. CDR3 length: 18 amino acids. The CDR3 region is CAISSTSGGPTSTDTQYF. CDR3 nucleotides: TGTGCCATCAGTAGTACTAGCGGGGGGCCGACTAGCACAGATACGCAGTATTTT.

J is TRBJ1-1 and V is TRBV13; D is unresolved. Germline V gene sequence: CDR1 PRHDT, CDR2 FYEKMQ (reference sequence). The CDR3 is 15 amino acids. V dropped 5 bases and J dropped 1 base, with 14 bases sitting between them. This CDR3 reads CASSTAGGRNTEAFF. The CDR3 bases are TGTGCCAGCAGCACGGCTGGAGGGAGGAACACTGAAGCTTTCTTT.

This clone was recorded once. The genes are TRBV18 and TRBJ2-1, with D possibly being TRBD2 (5 bases). The CDR3 length is 14 residues. The V gene's germline CDR1 is KGHSH and CDR2 LQKENI. V was trimmed by 2 bases and J by 6 bases, leaving 11 bases between them. In DNA, the CDR3 is TGTGCCAGCTCACCAATGACTATTTTCAATGAGCAGTTCTTC. Translated: CASSPMTIFNEQFF.

The rearrangement links TRBV5-6 to TRBJ2-1; D is ambiguous. The V end lost 0 bases, the J end lost 10 bases, and 20 bases lay between the germline ends. Germline V gives CDR1 SGHDT, CDR2 YYEEEE. The CDR3 has 16 amino acids. DNA of the CDR3: TGTGCCAGCAGCTTGGGGGCAGTTCGCCCATCAAACGAGCAGTTCTTC. Residues: CASSLGAVRPSNEQFF.

V and J are TRBV19 and TRBJ1-6, with TRBD1 identical over 7 bases. The CDR3 has 17 amino acids. Germline loops: CDR1 LNHDA, CDR2 SQIVND (reference sequence). With V trimmed by 5 bases and J by 0 bases, 7 bases remained unmatched. DNA for the CDR3: TGTGCCAGTAGTTCGCGGACAGGTAGCTCCTATAATTCACCCCTCCACTTT. It specifies CASSSRTGSSYNSPLHF.

The V and J genes are TRBV14 and TRBJ1-2; 7 bases match TRBD1. The CDR3 spans 18 residues. The ends lost 1 base at V and 11 bases at J; junction bases unmatched: 22. Germline assignment: CDR1 SGHDN and CDR2 FVKESK. The CDR3 here is CASSQAPRPGQIFHRYTF. Written as DNA, the CDR3 is TGTGCCAGCAGCCAAGCCCCCCGGCCGGGACAGATTTTTCATCGGTACACCTTC.

This chain links TRBV3-1 (or the pseudogene TRBV3-2) with TRBJ1-3; D remains unclear. The germline CDR1 and CDR2 sequences are LGHDT and YNNKEL (reference sequence). The CDR3 covers 13 residues. Trimming shortened V by 3 bases and J by 9 bases, and 12 bases separated the two germline ends. The CDR3 is CASSHGLEGTIYF. DNA for the CDR3: TGTGCCAGCAGCCACGGCCTTGAGGGCACCATATATTTT.

This clone was detected once. The rearrangement links TRBV6-5 to TRBJ2-7, with 7 bases that match TRBD1. The V gene end was trimmed by 2 bases and the J gene end by 5 bases; junction bases not matched to a gene: 6. Germline V gene data show CDR1 as MNHEY and CDR2 as SVGAGI. This CDR3 contains 14 residues. The CDR3 here is CASSYGQVRDEQYF. The CDR3 region has the DNA TGTGCCAGCAGTTACGGACAGGTGAGGGACGAGCAGTACTTC.

The rearrangement joins TRBV4-3 to TRBJ2-7; maybe TRBD1 (6 bases). This CDR3 has 15 residues. Trimming removed 0 bases at V and 3 bases at J, with 12 bases between. Germline CDR1 LGHNA, CDR2 YSLEER. CDR3 residues: CASSQEGRGGYEQYF. The CDR3, as DNA: TGCGCCAGCAGCCAAGAGGGCAGGGGTGGCTACGAGCAGTACTTC.

J is TRBJ1-1 and V is TRBV29-1; 11 positions agree with TRBD1. With V trimmed by 4 bases and J by 6 bases, 7 bases remained unmatched. CDR1 is SQVTM, CDR2 ANQGSEA, per germline. The CDR3 has 14 residues. CDR3 residues: CSVARTGGFSEAFF. The DNA for the CDR3 is TGCAGCGTTGCAAGGACAGGGGGCTTTTCTGAAGCTTTCTTT.

The chain carries TRBV14 and TRBJ1-1, with 8 bases lining up with TRBD1. In germline, CDR1 is SGHDN, CDR2 FVKESK. The length of the CDR3 is 14 residues. Trimming took 4 bases from V and 4 from J; bases not matched to a gene: 5. The CDR3, as DNA: TGTGCCAGCAGCCTAGGGACAGGAGGCACTGAAGCTTTCTTT. As protein: CASSLGTGGTEAFF.

As for this clone: Other DNA sequences in this specimen translate into the identical CDR3. V gene TRBV11-3 combines with J gene TRBJ1-1; 8 bases are a match to TRBD1. V was pared by 5 bases and J by 1 base, with 6 bases of the junction left unmatched. The CDR3 has 15 amino acids. Germline CDR1 is SGHNT and CDR2 is YENEEA. CDR3 protein: CASSPGQGRNTEAFF. The CDR3 DNA sequence: TGTGCCAGCAGCCCCGGACAGGGAAGGAACACTGAAGCTTTCTTT.

The chain uses TRBV29-1 and TRBJ2-7; the D gene is possibly TRBD1 (6 bases). Trimming left V 8 bases short and J 9 bases short, with 17 bases between. This CDR3 is built from 11 residues. Germline V lookup: CDR1 SQVTM, CDR2 ANQGSEA. CDR3 sequence: CSYTQGRRQYF. Written as DNA, the CDR3 is TGCAGCTACACACAGGGACGGCGGCAGTACTTC.

This clone appeared a single time. The V call is TRBV4-2, the J call TRBJ2-1; tentative D call: TRBD1 (6 bases). The CDR3 contains 15 residues. The V end lost 4 bases, the J end lost 4 bases, and 14 bases lay between the germline ends. The germline V gene has CDR1 LGHNA and CDR2 YNFKEQ. CDR3: CASSPDSESYNEQFF. The CDR3 nucleotides read TGTGCCAGCAGCCCGGACAGCGAAAGTTACAATGAGCAGTTCTTC.

The chain employs TRBV9 and TRBJ2-7; 12 bases fit TRBD2. The V and J ends lost 0 bases and 2 bases, in that order; junction bases with no gene match: 6. The CDR3 contains 17 residues. Germline CDR1 reads SGDLS; CDR2 reads YYNGEE. CDR3 region: CASSVGPSGGGAYEQYF. CDR3 sequence (DNA): TGTGCCAGCAGCGTAGGGCCTAGCGGGGGGGGAGCCTACGAGCAGTACTTC.

The chain uses TRBV7-9 and TRBJ1-1; TRBD1 matches at 8 bases. Germline V lookup: CDR1 SEHNR, CDR2 FQNEAQ (reference sequence). The CDR3 extends over 15 amino acids. V lost 5 bases to trimming and J lost 4 bases; unmatched junction nucleotides: 9. This CDR3 reads CASSLGQGGSTEAFF. The CDR3 DNA is TGTGCCAGCAGCCTTGGACAGGGTGGGAGCACTGAAGCTTTCTTT.

As to this clone: Relative to the germline gene, one junction end is altered; a read error may explain this. The chain joins TRBV14 to TRBJ1-1; 10 bases are a match to TRBD1. CDR1 is SGHDN and CDR2 is FVKESK in the germline V gene. CDR3 size: 17 residues. DNA for the CDR3: TGTGCCAGCAGCCAAGATGTGGACAGGGGGTTGAATACTGAAGCTTTCTTT. Translation: CASSQDVDRGLNTEAFF.

The rearrangement links TRBV29-1 to TRBJ1-4; 10 nucleotides match TRBD1. J lost 8 bases, V lost 6 bases, and 9 bases had no gene match. CDR1 and CDR2 (germline): SQVTM, ANQGSEA. This CDR3 has 14 amino acids. CDR3 protein: CSVRSGTGAEKLFF. CDR3 in DNA: TGCAGCGTCCGGTCAGGGACAGGGGCCGAAAAACTGTTTTTT.

The chain uses TRBV6-5 and TRBJ1-2; D may be TRBD1 (5 bases). The CDR3 sequence is 11 residues long. Trimming took 5 bases from V and 8 from J, leaving 9 bases between them. Germline CDR1 and CDR2: MNHEY and SVGAGI. Written as DNA, the CDR3 is TGTGCCAGCAGTACGGGGGACGGCTACACCTTC. Translating gives CASSTGDGYTF.